The rows below give T cell receptor beta chains drawn from one sample of a study of shared clonotypes between healthy human individuals. TCRdb's copy holds only in-frame clones and misses some; the assay was immunoSEQ multiplex PCR. The sample has more than 2 million clones, 93% seen once. Specimen: naive CD8+ T cells from PBMCs. These receptors were collected from a young man in good health. Some clones in this sample may be carry-over from other donors' samples. The CDR3 runs from the conserved cysteine through the conserved F or W. Fields, in order: V gene, J gene, clone size, D gene, CDR3 DNA, CDR3 protein. D genes are given only for firm matches. The listing skips clone size in some rows; elsewhere it reads once, few, many or a size class.

V: TRBV5-8
J: TRBJ2-3
size: .
D: .
DNA: TGTGCCAGCAGCTGGGTTCGGGACAACACAGATACGCAGTATTTT
CDR3: CASSWVRDNTDTQYF

V: TRBV7-3
J: TRBJ2-3
size: .
D: .
DNA: TGTGCCAGCAGCTCCTCCTCTTCGGATACGCAGTATTTT
CDR3: CASSSSSSDTQYF

V: TRBV7-2
J: TRBJ1-5
size: .
D: .
DNA: TGTGCCAGCAGCTTGGGGAATTATCAGCCCCAGCATTTT
CDR3: CASSLGNYQPQHF

V: TRBV6-5
J: TRBJ2-7
size: .
D: .
DNA: TGTGCCAGCAGTTACTCCGGGTATCCCTACGAGCAGTACTTC
CDR3: CASSYSGYPYEQYF

V: TRBV25-1
J: TRBJ1-1
size: .
D: .
DNA: TGTGCCAGCAGTGATCTGAGGGATACTGAAGCTTTCTTT
CDR3: CASSDLRDTEAFF

V: TRBV28
J: TRBJ2-3
size: .
D: .
DNA: TGTGCCAGCAGTCGCAGGGACACAGATACGCAGTATTTT
CDR3: CASSRRDTDTQYF

V: TRBV7-8
J: TRBJ1-2
size: .
D: TRBD1
DNA: TGTGCCATCACCGCGGGACAGGGGGATGGCTACACCTTC
CDR3: CAITAGQGDGYTF

V: TRBV30
J: TRBJ2-7
size: .
D: .
DNA: TGTGCCTGGAGTGTACATCTGGGACCCTACGAGCAGTACTTC
CDR3: CAWSVHLGPYEQYF

V: TRBV11-2
J: TRBJ2-7
size: .
D: .
DNA: TGTGCCAGCAGCTTAGATTCGTGGGGGAGATCTCCCTACGAGCAGTACTTC
CDR3: CASSLDSWGRSPYEQYF

V: TRBV19
J: TRBJ1-1
size: .
D: .
DNA: TGTGCCAGCACCCTTTTCGGCGGGTTTGGAAACACTGAAGCTTTCTTT
CDR3: CASTLFGGFGNTEAFF

V: TRBV7-9
J: TRBJ2-3
size: .
D: .
DNA: TGTGCCAGCAGCTTAATATGGGCGGAGAGCACAGATACGCAGTATTTT
CDR3: CASSLIWAESTDTQYF

V: TRBV7-6
J: TRBJ1-6
size: .
D: TRBD1
DNA: TGTGCCAGCAGCCACACGACAGGGGTGGATTCGCCCCTCCACTTT
CDR3: CASSHTTGVDSPLHF

V: TRBV9
J: TRBJ2-7
size: .
D: .
DNA: TGTGCCAGCAGCGAGGGACCCGCGTCGACCTACGAGCAGTACTTC
CDR3: CASSEGPASTYEQYF

V: TRBV29-1
J: TRBJ2-3
size: .
D: .
DNA: TGCAGCGCCTTTTCGTGGGGGGCGCGGACAGATACGCAGTATTTT
CDR3: CSAFSWGARTDTQYF

V: TRBV28
J: TRBJ2-7
size: .
D: .
DNA: TGTGCCAGCAGGGGAAGTGGGGCCTACGAGCAGTACTTC
CDR3: CASRGSGAYEQYF

V: TRBV4-1
J: TRBJ2-1
size: .
D: TRBD2
DNA: TGCGCCAGCAGCCCTCCGGCTAGCGGGAGGTACAATGAGCAGTTCTTC
CDR3: CASSPPASGRYNEQFF

V: TRBV9
J: TRBJ2-7
size: .
D: .
DNA: TGTGCCAGCAGCGTAGGGGGGACCCCTACACTCTACGAGCAGTACTTC
CDR3: CASSVGGTPTLYEQYF

V: TRBV29-1
J: TRBJ2-3
size: .
D: TRBD1
DNA: TGCAGCGGAATCGGGACAGATAGAAGCACAGATACGCAGTATTTT
CDR3: CSGIGTDRSTDTQYF

V: TRBV7-9
J: TRBJ1-5
size: .
D: .
DNA: TGTGCCAGCAGCTTAGGGGAGGGGGGGCCCCTTTTTTGGCCCCAGCATTTT
CDR3: CASSLGEGGPLFWPQHF

V: TRBV7-8
J: TRBJ2-1
size: .
D: TRBD1
DNA: TGTGCCAGCAGCTTAGCTCTGGCAGGGGGCGAATTTTACAATGAGCAGTTCTTC
CDR3: CASSLALAGGEFYNEQFF

V: TRBV27
J: TRBJ2-1
size: .
D: .
DNA: TGTGCCAGCAGTTTAAGACTAACTACCTATGAGCAGTTCTTC
CDR3: CASSLRLTTYEQFF

V: TRBV2
J: TRBJ2-2
size: .
D: TRBD1
DNA: TGTGCCACCAACGTAGGGGACAGCAACACCGGGGAGCTGTTTTTT
CDR3: CATNVGDSNTGELFF

V: TRBV2
J: TRBJ2-7
size: .
D: TRBD2
DNA: TGTGCCAGCAAAGGGGCGGGAGGGGACGAGCAGTACTTC
CDR3: CASKGAGGDEQYF

V: TRBV9
J: TRBJ1-1
size: .
D: TRBD1
DNA: TGTGCCAGCAGCGTGGAGGCCAAACAGGGGAGGTCTGAAGCTTTCTTT
CDR3: CASSVEAKQGRSEAFF

V: TRBV4-1
J: TRBJ2-5
size: .
D: .
DNA: TGCGCCAGCAGCCAAGATCGGAGGGAGACCCAGTACTTC
CDR3: CASSQDRRETQYF

V: TRBV29-1
J: TRBJ2-7
size: .
D: .
DNA: TGCAGCGCCTCCTGGGGCGGGATTTACGAGCAGTACTTC
CDR3: CSASWGGIYEQYF

V: TRBV19
J: TRBJ1-1
size: .
D: .
DNA: TGTGCCAGTAGTATCCGTTTTACAGCGAACACTGAAGCTTTCTTT
CDR3: CASSIRFTANTEAFF

V: TRBV2
J: TRBJ1-5
size: .
D: .
DNA: TGTGCCAGCAGGTCGACGGCGTATAGCAATCAGCCCCAGCATTTT
CDR3: CASRSTAYSNQPQHF

V: TRBV2
J: TRBJ1-2
size: .
D: .
DNA: TGTGCCAGCAAAGGAGCGGACATCGACTATGGCTACACCTTC
CDR3: CASKGADIDYGYTF

V: TRBV7-9
J: TRBJ1-3
size: .
D: .
DNA: TGTGCCAGCAGCGAGGGGCCACAAAGAAACACCATATATTTT
CDR3: CASSEGPQRNTIYF

V: TRBV28
J: TRBJ2-3
size: .
D: TRBD2
DNA: TGTGCCAGCAGTTTCCTGAGCGGGAGGGTTACAGATACGCAGTATTTT
CDR3: CASSFLSGRVTDTQYF

V: TRBV30
J: TRBJ2-7
size: once
D: .
DNA: TGTGCCTGGAGTGAGGGTAGGAGCTACGAGCAGTACTTC
CDR3: CAWSEGRSYEQYF

V: TRBV7-8
J: TRBJ2-7
size: once
D: TRBD2
DNA: TGTGCCAGCAGATCCGGACTAGCGACTTCCTACGAGCAGTACTTC
CDR3: CASRSGLATSYEQYF

V: TRBV9
J: TRBJ2-3
size: .
D: .
DNA: TGTGCCAGCACCGGCGGGCCTAGCACAGATACGCAGTATTTT
CDR3: CASTGGPSTDTQYF

V: TRBV10-3
J: TRBJ1-1
size: .
D: .
DNA: TGTGCCATCAGTGAGCCATCGGGGGGGACAACTGAAGCTTTCTTT
CDR3: CAISEPSGGTTEAFF

V: TRBV12-5
J: TRBJ2-3
size: .
D: .
DNA: TGTGCTAGTGGTTTCTTCGTGGAAGATACGCAGTATTTT
CDR3: CASGFFVEDTQYF

V: TRBV11-3
J: TRBJ2-1
size: .
D: .
DNA: TGTGCCAGCAGCTTAGAAGGGAGCGGGAATGAGCAGTTCTTC
CDR3: CASSLEGSGNEQFF

V: TRBV4-2
J: TRBJ1-1
size: .
D: .
DNA: TGTGCCAGCAGCCTAACGCAGGGGTTGGCCACTGAAGCTTTCTTT
CDR3: CASSLTQGLATEAFF

V: TRBV7-9
J: TRBJ2-5
size: .
D: TRBD2
DNA: TGTGCCAGCAGCTCCCGGAGCGGGAGGGATGCAGAGACCCAGTACTTC
CDR3: CASSSRSGRDAETQYF

V: TRBV28
J: TRBJ1-2
size: .
D: TRBD1
DNA: TGTGCCAGCAGTTTATTACAAGGGGGGTCGACAGGGCGCATACACTATGGCTACACCTTC
CDR3: CASSLLQGGSTGRIHYGYTF

V: TRBV15
J: TRBJ2-1
size: .
D: .
DNA: TGTGCCACCAGCAGAGAGGCGGACCCTTACAATGAGCAGTTCTTC
CDR3: CATSREADPYNEQFF

V: TRBV2
J: TRBJ1-4
size: .
D: TRBD1
DNA: TGTGCCAGCCGGGACAGGGGGATAAATGAAAAACTGTTTTTT
CDR3: CASRDRGINEKLFF

V: TRBV27
J: TRBJ2-7
size: .
D: TRBD2
DNA: TGTGCCAGCAGTCCGAGGACTAGCGGGAGCCCGCAGTACTTC
CDR3: CASSPRTSGSPQYF

V: TRBV19
J: TRBJ1-1
size: .
D: .
DNA: TGTGCCAGTAGTATGGCAGGGACCACTGAAGCTTTCTTT
CDR3: CASSMAGTTEAFF

V: TRBV4-1
J: TRBJ2-5
size: once
D: TRBD2
DNA: TGCGCCAGCAGCCAAGAACGGGGAGTTAGCGGGACCCAAGAGACCCAGTACTTC
CDR3: CASSQERGVSGTQETQYF

V: TRBV7-8
J: TRBJ2-3
size: .
D: .
DNA: TGTGCCAGCAGCTTGTCCTATGGCCGCGCTGGGACAGATACGCAGTATTTT
CDR3: CASSLSYGRAGTDTQYF

V: TRBV4-2
J: TRBJ1-1
size: .
D: .
DNA: TGTGCCAGCAGCCCACCGGGGGGATACACTGAAGCTTTCTTT
CDR3: CASSPPGGYTEAFF

V: TRBV29-1
J: TRBJ2-7
size: .
D: TRBD2
DNA: TGCAGCGTTGAAGATCCCAATAGCGGGAGACCTTACGAGCAGTACTTC
CDR3: CSVEDPNSGRPYEQYF

V: TRBV5-1
J: TRBJ2-2
size: .
D: .
DNA: TGCGCCAGCAGCTGGGAGGTTCGAGGGGCGAACACCGGGGAGCTGTTTTTT
CDR3: CASSWEVRGANTGELFF

V: TRBV5-4
J: TRBJ2-2
size: .
D: .
DNA: TGTGCCAGCAGCTTCAGCACCGGGGAGCTGTTTTTT
CDR3: CASSFSTGELFF

V: TRBV7-9
J: TRBJ1-1
size: .
D: .
DNA: TGTGCCAGCAGCTTAGCGGCCCCCAGGAGGAACACTGAAGCTTTCTTT
CDR3: CASSLAAPRRNTEAFF

V: TRBV6-6
J: TRBJ2-7
size: .
D: TRBD1
DNA: TGTGCCAGCAGTCCGGACAGGGGAGTTCATTACGAGCAGTACTTC
CDR3: CASSPDRGVHYEQYF

V: TRBV15
J: TRBJ2-1
size: .
D: .
DNA: TGTGCCACCAGCAGAGAGGGGGACTTCAACAATGAGCAGTTCTTC
CDR3: CATSREGDFNNEQFF

V: TRBV2
J: TRBJ2-7
size: .
D: TRBD1
DNA: TGTGCCAGCAGTGGGCCCGGGACAGGGGAGGGGGGTGAGCAGTACTTC
CDR3: CASSGPGTGEGGEQYF

V: TRBV27
J: TRBJ2-7
size: .
D: TRBD1
DNA: TGTGCCAGCACTACCGGGACAGGGTCTCTCGAGCAGTACTTC
CDR3: CASTTGTGSLEQYF